This T cell receptor beta chain is from a study of T cells in tuberculosis. Measured with immunoSEQ multiplex PCR; TCRdb has only the in-frame clones, and not every one. Among about 20,000 clones listed, around 91% were seen once. V dropped 6 bases and J dropped 12 bases, with 23 bases sitting between them. The germline V gene has CDR1 LNHDA and CDR2 SQIVND (reference sequence). The CDR3 extends over 14 amino acids. Input material: PBMCs. The TCR originated in a donor between 10 and 35 years old with latent tuberculosis or without tuberculosis infection. The genes are TRBV19 and TRBJ1-2; D remains ambiguous. The CDR3 coding sequence is TGTGCCAGTAGCTCGGACGGGAATCCCCGGCGGGACACCTTC. As protein: CASSSDGNPRRDTF.